This T cell receptor beta chain is from a study of early T cells in non-severe SARS-CoV-2 infection. This CDR3 has 13 residues. The J segment lost 4 bases and the V segment lost 10 bases, leaving 7 bases of the junction unmatched. CDR1 and CDR2 (germline): SGHVS, FQNEAQ. In TCRdb, the 5' RACE reads were re-called with MiXCR into one record per CDR3 protein. The sample carries about 63,000 distinct CDR3 sequences, around 13% recorded once. The source material was whole blood. This TCR derives from an adult who was a healthcare worker with PCR-confirmed SARS-CoV-2 infection or an uninfected control (not recorded which). The rearrangement links TRBV7-8 to TRBJ2-5, with 9 bases lining up with TRBD2. CDR3 bases: TGTGCCACCCGGACTAGCGAGAGAGAGACCCAGTACTTC. This codes for CATRTSERETQYF.